This TCR beta chain is from a study of blood T cells in healthy people across ages. Each sample used at least 7 million PBMCs. Extracted total RNA amounted to at least 5.5 micrograms for each sample. Sample-barcoded 5' priming and a J-beta primer mix drove a second PCR of about 6 to 12 cycles. Each of the cDNA molecules was tagged by a template-switch adaptor with 12 random nucleotides. A single record per CDR3 protein comes from TCRdb applying MiXCR to the 5' RACE reads. The sample lists roughly 1,300,000 distinct CDR3 sequences, roughly 60% occurring once. Whole-study findings and limits: Relative to aged donors, long-lived donors carried more naive CD4+ cells and displayed higher diversity.

To note about this clonotype: Its antigen is currently unknown.

Per the germline V gene, CDR1 is SGHRS and CDR2 is YFSETQ. The CDR3 runs 15 residues. The material sequenced was blood. The chain combines TRBV5-1 with TRBJ2-5, with 8 bases matching TRBD1. The end of the DNA aligns better with TRBJ2-7, so the J call may be wrong. The TCR comes from a man younger than 35 in good health. The CDR3 loop reads CASSGDRGYFYEQYF. In DNA form, the CDR3 reads TGCGCCAGCAGCGGCGACAGGGGCTACTTCTACGAGCAGTACTTC.